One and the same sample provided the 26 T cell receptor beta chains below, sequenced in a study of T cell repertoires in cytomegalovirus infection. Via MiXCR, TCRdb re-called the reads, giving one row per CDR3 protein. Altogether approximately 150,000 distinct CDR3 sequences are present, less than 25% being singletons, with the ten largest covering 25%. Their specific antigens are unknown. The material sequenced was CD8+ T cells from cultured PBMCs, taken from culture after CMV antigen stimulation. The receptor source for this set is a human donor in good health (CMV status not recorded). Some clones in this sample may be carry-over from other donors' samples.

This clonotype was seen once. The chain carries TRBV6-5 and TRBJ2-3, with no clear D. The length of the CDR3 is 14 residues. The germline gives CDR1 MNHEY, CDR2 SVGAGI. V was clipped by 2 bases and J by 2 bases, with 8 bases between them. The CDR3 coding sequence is TGTGCCAGCAGTTACGACGGATTCACAGATACGCAGTATTTT. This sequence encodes CASSYDGFTDTQYF.

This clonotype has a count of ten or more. The DNA for the CDR3 is TGTGCCAGCAGTTGGGCGGACCACTCTGGAAACACCATATATTTT. Protein: CASSWADHSGNTIYF. The chain recombines TRBV7-2 with TRBJ1-3; D unclear. Per germline, CDR1 SGHTA and CDR2 FQGNSA. The V end was cut by 6 bases, the J end by 0 bases, with 12 bases between. The CDR3 is 15 amino acids.

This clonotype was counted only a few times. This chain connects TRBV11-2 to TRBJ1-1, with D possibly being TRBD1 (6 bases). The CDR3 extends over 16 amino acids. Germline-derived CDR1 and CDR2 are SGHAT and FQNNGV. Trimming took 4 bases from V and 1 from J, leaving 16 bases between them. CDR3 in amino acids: CASSSIKTGTNTEAFF. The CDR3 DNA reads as TGTGCCAGCAGCTCAATAAAGACAGGCACGAACACTGAAGCTTTCTTT.

In DNA form, the CDR3 reads TGTGCCAGCAGTTTATCGGGGCAGTACACTGAAGCTTTCTTT. It yields the protein CASSLSGQYTEAFF. The chain uses TRBV27 and TRBJ1-1; the D gene is possibly TRBD1 (5 bases). Germline loops: CDR1 MNHEY, CDR2 SMNVEV (reference sequence). The CDR3 runs 14 residues. Trimming left V 0 bases short and J 3 bases short, with 8 bases between.

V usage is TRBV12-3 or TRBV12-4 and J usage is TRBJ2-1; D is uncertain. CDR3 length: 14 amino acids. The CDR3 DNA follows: TGTGCTAGCCAAGGCGGAACCGGCTACAATGAGCAGTTCTTC. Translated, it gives CASQGGTGYNEQFF.

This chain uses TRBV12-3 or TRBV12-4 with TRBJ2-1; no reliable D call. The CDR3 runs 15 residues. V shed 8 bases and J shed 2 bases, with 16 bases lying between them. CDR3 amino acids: CASGSRVGAYNEQFF. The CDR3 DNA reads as TGTGCCAGCGGATCCCGAGTAGGAGCCTACAATGAGCAGTTCTTC.

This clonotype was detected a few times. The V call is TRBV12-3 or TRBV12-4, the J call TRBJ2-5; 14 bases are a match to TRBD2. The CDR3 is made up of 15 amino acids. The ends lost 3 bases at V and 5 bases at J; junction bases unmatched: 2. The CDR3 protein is CASSLTSGGVETQYF. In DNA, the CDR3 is TGTGCCAGCAGTTTGACTAGCGGGGGGGTGGAGACCCAGTACTTC.

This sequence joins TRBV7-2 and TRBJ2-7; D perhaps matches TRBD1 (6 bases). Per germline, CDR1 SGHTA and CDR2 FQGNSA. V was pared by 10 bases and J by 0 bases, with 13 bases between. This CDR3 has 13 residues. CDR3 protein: CATRDTLSYEQYF. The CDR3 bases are TGTGCCACCCGGGACACCCTCTCCTACGAGCAGTACTTC.

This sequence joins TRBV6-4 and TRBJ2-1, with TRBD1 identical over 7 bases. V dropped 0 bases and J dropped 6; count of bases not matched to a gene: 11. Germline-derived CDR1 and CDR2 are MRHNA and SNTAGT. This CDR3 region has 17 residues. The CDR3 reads CASSDSKGTVRSNEQFF. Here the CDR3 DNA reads TGTGCCAGCAGTGACTCGAAAGGGACAGTGCGGTCCAATGAGCAGTTCTTC.

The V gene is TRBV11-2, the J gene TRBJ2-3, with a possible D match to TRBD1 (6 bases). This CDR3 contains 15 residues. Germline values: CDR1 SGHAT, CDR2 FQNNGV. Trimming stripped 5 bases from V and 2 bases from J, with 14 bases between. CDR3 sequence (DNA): TGTGCCAGCAGCCGGATACAGGGATACACAGATACGCAGTATTTT. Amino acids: CASSRIQGYTDTQYF.

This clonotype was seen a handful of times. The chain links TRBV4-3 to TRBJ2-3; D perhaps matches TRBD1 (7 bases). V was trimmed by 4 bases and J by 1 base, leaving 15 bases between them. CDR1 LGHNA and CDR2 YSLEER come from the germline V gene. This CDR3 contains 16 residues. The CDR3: CASSPQGGAGTDTQYF. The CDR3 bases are TGCGCCAGCAGCCCTCAGGGGGGCGCTGGCACAGATACGCAGTATTTT.

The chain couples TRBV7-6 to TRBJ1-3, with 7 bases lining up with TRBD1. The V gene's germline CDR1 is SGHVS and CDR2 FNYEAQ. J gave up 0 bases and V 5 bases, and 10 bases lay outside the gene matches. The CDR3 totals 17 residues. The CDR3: CASSLGTATSSGNTIYF. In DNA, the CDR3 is TGTGCCAGCAGCCTCGGGACAGCAACGAGCTCTGGAAACACCATATATTTT. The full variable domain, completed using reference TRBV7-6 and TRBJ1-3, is GAGVSQSPRYKVTKRGQDVALRCDPISGHVSLYWYRQALGQGPEFLTYFNYEAQQDKSGLPNDRFSAERPEGSISTLTIQRTEQRDSAMYRCASSLGTATSSGNTIYFGEGSWLTVV.

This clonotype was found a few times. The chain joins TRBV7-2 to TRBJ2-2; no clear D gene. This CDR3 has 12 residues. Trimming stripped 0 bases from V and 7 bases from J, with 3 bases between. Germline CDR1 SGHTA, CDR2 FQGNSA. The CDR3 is CASSLALGELFF. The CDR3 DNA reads TGTGCCAGCAGCTTAGCTCTCGGGGAGCTGTTTTTT.

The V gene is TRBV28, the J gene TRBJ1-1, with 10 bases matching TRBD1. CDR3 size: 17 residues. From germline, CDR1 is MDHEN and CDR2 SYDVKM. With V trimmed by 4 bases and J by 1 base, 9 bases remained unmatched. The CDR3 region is CASSYAGTGASNTEAFF. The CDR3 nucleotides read TGTGCCAGCAGTTATGCCGGGACAGGGGCTTCGAACACTGAAGCTTTCTTT.

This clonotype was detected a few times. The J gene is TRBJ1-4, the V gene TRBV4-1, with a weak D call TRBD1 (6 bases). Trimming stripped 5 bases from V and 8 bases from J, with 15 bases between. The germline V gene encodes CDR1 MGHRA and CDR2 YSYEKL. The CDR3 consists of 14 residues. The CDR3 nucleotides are TGCGCCAGCAGCTCATTGTTCAGGGGCGAAAAACTGTTTTTT. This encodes CASSSLFRGEKLFF.

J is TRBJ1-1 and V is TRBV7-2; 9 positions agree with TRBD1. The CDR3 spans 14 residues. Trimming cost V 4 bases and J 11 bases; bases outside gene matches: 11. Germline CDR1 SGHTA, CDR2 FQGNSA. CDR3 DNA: TGTGCCAGCAGCTCCGGGACAGGGAGTGTAGGCGCTTTCTTT. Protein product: CASSSGTGSVGAFF.

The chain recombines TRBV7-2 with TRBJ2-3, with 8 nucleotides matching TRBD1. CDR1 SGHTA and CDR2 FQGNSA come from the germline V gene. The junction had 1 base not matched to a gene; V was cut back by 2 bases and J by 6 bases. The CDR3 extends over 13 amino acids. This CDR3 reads CASSLNRGDTQYF. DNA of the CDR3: TGTGCCAGCAGCTTAAACAGGGGGGATACGCAGTATTTT. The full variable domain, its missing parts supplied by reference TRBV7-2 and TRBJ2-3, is GAGVSQSPSNKVTEKGKDVELRCDPISGHTALYWYRQSLGQGLEFLIYFQGNSAPDKSGLPSDRFSAERTGGSVSTLTIQRTQQEDSAVYLCASSLNRGDTQYFGPGTRLTVL.

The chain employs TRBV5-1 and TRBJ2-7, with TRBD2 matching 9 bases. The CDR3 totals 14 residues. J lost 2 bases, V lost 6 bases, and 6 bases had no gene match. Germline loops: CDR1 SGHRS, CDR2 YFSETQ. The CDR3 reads CASTGGTSTYEQYF. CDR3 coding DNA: TGCGCCAGCACAGGGGGGACTAGCACCTACGAGCAGTACTTC.

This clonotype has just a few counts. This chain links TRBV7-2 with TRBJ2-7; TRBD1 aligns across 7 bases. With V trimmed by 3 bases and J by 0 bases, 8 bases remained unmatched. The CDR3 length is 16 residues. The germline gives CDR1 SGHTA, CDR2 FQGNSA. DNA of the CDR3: TGTGCCAGCAGCTTGCCGGCACAGGGGTTCTCCTACGAGCAGTACTTC. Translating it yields CASSLPAQGFSYEQYF. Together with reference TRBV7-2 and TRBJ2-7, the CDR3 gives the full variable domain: GAGVSQSPSNKVTEKGKDVELRCDPISGHTALYWYRQSLGQGLEFLIYFQGNSAPDKSGLPSDRFSAERTGGSVSTLTIQRTQQEDSAVYLCASSLPAQGFSYEQYFGPGTRLTVT.

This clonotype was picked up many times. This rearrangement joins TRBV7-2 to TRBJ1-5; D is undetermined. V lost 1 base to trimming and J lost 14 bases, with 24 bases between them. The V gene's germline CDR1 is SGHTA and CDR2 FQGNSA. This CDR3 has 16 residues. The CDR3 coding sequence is TGTGCCAGCAGCTTAGAGGACGCGTTCCCAATCAGCCCGGAGCATTTT. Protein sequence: CASSLEDAFPISPEHF.

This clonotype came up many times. CDR3 protein: CASSLGSGSNQPQHF. The CDR3 nucleotides are TGTGCCAGCAGTTTAGGGTCGGGAAGCAATCAGCCCCAGCATTTT. V is TRBV12-3 or TRBV12-4 and J is TRBJ1-5; no firm D call. The CDR3 consists of 15 residues. V lost 1 base and J 1 base, leaving 8 bases between the germline ends.

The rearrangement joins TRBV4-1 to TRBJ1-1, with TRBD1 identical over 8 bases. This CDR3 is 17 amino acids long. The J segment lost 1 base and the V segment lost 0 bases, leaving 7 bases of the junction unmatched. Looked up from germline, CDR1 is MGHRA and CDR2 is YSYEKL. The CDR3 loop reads CASSQETGAFWNTEAFF. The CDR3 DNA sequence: TGCGCCAGCAGCCAAGAGACAGGGGCGTTTTGGAACACTGAAGCTTTCTTT.

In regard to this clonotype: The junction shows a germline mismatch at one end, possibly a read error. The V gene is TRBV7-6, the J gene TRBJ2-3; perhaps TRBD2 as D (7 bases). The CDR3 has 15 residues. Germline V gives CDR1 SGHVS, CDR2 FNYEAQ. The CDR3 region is CASSLGGGATDTQYF. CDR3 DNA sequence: TGTGCTAGCAGCCTGGGAGGGGGTGCCACAGATACGCAGTATTTT.

DNA for the CDR3: TGTGCCAGCAGCCAGGCCCAGGATCCCTATGGCTACACCTTC. Its protein is CASSQAQDPYGYTF. The chain carries TRBV4-2 and TRBJ1-2; D is uncertain. The V and J ends lost 3 bases and 4 bases respectively, with 12 bases between them. Germline CDR1 is LGHNA and CDR2 is YNFKEQ. The CDR3 has 14 amino acids.

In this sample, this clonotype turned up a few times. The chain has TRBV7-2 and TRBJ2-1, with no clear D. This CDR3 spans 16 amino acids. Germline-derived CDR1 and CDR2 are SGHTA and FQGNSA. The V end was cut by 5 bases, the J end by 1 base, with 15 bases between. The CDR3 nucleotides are TGTGCCAGCAGCCATATTACAGCTGGATCCTACAATGAGCAGTTCTTC. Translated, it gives CASSHITAGSYNEQFF.

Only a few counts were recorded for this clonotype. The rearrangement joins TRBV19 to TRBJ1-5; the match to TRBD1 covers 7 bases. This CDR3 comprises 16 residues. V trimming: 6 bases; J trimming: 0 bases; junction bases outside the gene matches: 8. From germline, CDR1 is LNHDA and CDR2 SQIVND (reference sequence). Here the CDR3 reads CASREQGTNSNQPQHF. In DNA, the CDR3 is TGTGCCAGTAGGGAACAGGGGACTAATAGCAATCAGCCCCAGCATTTT.